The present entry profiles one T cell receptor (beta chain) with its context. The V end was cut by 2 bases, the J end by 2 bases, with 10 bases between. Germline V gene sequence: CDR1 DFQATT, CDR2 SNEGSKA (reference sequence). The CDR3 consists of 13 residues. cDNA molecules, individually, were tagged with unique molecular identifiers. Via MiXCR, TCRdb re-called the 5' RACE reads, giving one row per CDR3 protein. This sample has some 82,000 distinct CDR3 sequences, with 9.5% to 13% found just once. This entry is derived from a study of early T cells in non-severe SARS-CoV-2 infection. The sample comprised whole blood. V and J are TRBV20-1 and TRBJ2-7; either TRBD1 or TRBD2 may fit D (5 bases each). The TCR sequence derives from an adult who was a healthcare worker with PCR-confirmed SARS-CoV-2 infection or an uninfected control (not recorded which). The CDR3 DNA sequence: TGCAGTGCTAGATCCGGGACGCCCTACGAGCAGTACTTC. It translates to CSARSGTPYEQYF.